This paragraph covers one T cell receptor (beta chain) sequence. The antigen is undetermined. The data belong to a study of cytomegalovirus exposure and HLA in healthy donors. Study-wide findings and caveats: The authors considered a cluster of highly shared sequence variants likely to be a sequencing artifact. Reported findings show TCR beta sequences accurately forecast HLA-A and HLA-B alleles in most subjects.

The V and J ends lost 2 bases and 0 bases respectively, with 14 bases between them. From germline, CDR1 is SGHDN and CDR2 FVKESK. This CDR3 region has 17 residues. PCR employed 60 Vbeta and 13 Jbeta primers. The repertoire was sequenced with immunoSEQ multiplex PCR; TCRdb's copy has only in-frame clones and lacks some. The sample consists of fewer than 200,000 clones, approximately 70% of them appearing once. Sequenced input: PBMCs. The receptor's source is a woman aged 18-30 years in good health and CMV-seropositive. This sequence joins TRBV14 and TRBJ2-1; D remains ambiguous. CDR3 nucleotides: TGTGCCAGCAGCCAAACCAAAGCAGGATCCTCCTACAATGAGCAGTTCTTC. Amino acids: CASSQTKAGSSYNEQFF.